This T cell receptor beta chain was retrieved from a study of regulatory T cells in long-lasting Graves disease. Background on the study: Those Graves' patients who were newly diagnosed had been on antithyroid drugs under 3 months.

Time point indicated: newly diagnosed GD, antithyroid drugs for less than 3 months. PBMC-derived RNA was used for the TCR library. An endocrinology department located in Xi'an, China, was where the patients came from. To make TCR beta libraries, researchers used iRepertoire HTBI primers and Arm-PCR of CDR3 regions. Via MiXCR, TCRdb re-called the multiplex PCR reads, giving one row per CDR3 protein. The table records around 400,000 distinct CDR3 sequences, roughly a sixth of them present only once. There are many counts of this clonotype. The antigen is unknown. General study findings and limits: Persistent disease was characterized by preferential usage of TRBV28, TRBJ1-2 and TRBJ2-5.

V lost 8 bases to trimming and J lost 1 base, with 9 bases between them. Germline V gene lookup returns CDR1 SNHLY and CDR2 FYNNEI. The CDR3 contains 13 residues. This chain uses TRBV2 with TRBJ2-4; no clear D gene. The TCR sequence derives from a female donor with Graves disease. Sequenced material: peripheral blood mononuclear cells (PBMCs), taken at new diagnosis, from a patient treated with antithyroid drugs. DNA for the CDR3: TGTGCCAGCGGCATGGGGGCCAAAAACATTCAGTACTTC. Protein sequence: CASGMGAKNIQYF.